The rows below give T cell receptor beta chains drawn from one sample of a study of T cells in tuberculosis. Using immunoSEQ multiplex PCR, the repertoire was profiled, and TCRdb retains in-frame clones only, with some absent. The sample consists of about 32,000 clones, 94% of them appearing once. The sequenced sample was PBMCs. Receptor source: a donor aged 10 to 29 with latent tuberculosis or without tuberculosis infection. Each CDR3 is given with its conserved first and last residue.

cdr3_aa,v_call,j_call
CASTLGAGSSEQYF,TRBV27,TRBJ2-7
CASSFLEGRESQPQETQYF,TRBV12-1,TRBJ2-5
CASSPLGRFRNQPQHF,TRBV27,TRBJ1-5
CTSSGTGGDQPQHF,TRBV2,TRBJ1-5
CASSAPKGAKPGELFF,TRBV6-1,TRBJ2-2
CSVVTSRETQYF,TRBV29-1,TRBJ2-5
CASSPLAGGKGDEQFF,TRBV27,TRBJ2-1
CASSYPGQGAGGYTF,TRBV5-4,TRBJ1-2
CASSILTSGRGDEQFF,TRBV5-4,TRBJ2-1
CASSPGLAGGRGEQFF,TRBV7-7,TRBJ2-1
CASSLTSAAYNEQFF,TRBV7-2,TRBJ2-1
CASSESTGYYEQYF,TRBV10-1,TRBJ2-7
CASSARVNTGELFF,TRBV9,TRBJ2-2
CASSSSVSGNTIYF,TRBV6-5,TRBJ1-3
CASSEGGRDTGELFF,TRBV10-1,TRBJ2-2
CSVDGDYEQYF,TRBV29-1,TRBJ2-7
CASSLSGEGRLETQYF,TRBV4-1,TRBJ2-5
CASSTNQGLGQYF,TRBV5-5,TRBJ2-7
CASSTRTSGYGPTEQFF,TRBV7-2,TRBJ2-1
CASSLAVGRADNEQFF,TRBV5-4,TRBJ2-1
CASSQSIAGVRDEQFF,TRBV4-3,TRBJ2-1
CSVSDRLNTEAFF,TRBV29-1,TRBJ1-1
CASSSHTADTQYF,TRBV5-1,TRBJ2-3
CASSPFIAGGRGTQYF,TRBV28,TRBJ2-5
CASSPAWTAEAFF,TRBV7-9,TRBJ1-1
CASSRQGNTGELFF,TRBV5-1,TRBJ2-2
CASSYSGTVDQPQHF,TRBV6-5,TRBJ1-5
CASSLTSGRSYNEQFF,TRBV5-1,TRBJ2-1
CASSFFGAGGVDTQYF,TRBV27,TRBJ2-3
CASSLMTGEQYF,TRBV7-2,TRBJ2-7
CASSPNRIGAGELFF,TRBV7-8,TRBJ2-2
CASSSLGTPNTEAFF,TRBV5-1,TRBJ1-1
CASSLWVRLAVQETQYF,TRBV7-9,TRBJ2-5
CASSLPGLRRERNEQFF,TRBV28,TRBJ2-1
CASSQLGQGRQPQHF,TRBV4-1,TRBJ1-5
CASRVGRGVNTEAFF,TRBV5-1,TRBJ1-1
CASSEGSGWLNTEAFF,TRBV6-1,TRBJ1-1
CASRKTGSLTDTQYF,TRBV10-1,TRBJ2-3
CASSITGTGIQPQHF,TRBV19,TRBJ1-5
CASSRGAGTEAFF,TRBV5-1,TRBJ1-1
CASSVGRGVGNIQYF,TRBV9,TRBJ2-4
CSVETTSSSYEQYF,TRBV29-1,TRBJ2-7
CAIRISSPGNTIYF,TRBV10-3,TRBJ1-3
CASSLRRGLTDTQYF,TRBV27,TRBJ2-3
CASSESAGRFHEQYF,TRBV2,TRBJ2-7
CASSSGLALRHEQFF,TRBV7-3,TRBJ2-1
CASSPLAGGHYEQYF,TRBV27,TRBJ2-7
CASSKTSGSYNEQFF,TRBV19,TRBJ2-1
CASRPAGADTQYF,TRBV19,TRBJ2-3
CASSLYGGNSYNEQFF,TRBV27,TRBJ2-1
CASSFLPGNEQYF,TRBV7-3,TRBJ2-7